This T cell receptor beta chain was observed in a study of cytomegalovirus exposure and HLA in healthy donors. Study results and caveats: A later analysis by the authors found several of the most significant clusters apparently linked to common viral pathogens. Later analysis suggested most CMV-associated TCR beta chains were HLA-restricted. Follow-up analysis later connected one missense variant in DCLRE1C with trimming of TCR beta V- and J-genes.

Researchers ran the PCR with 60 Vbeta and 13 Jbeta primers. Sequencing was performed with immunoSEQ multiplex PCR; in TCRdb, only in-frame clones are kept and a portion is missing. The sample carries around 76,000 clones, approximately 80% recorded once. To note about this clone: Its matching antigen is unknown.

CDR3 length: 14 amino acids. Trimming took 1 base from V and 6 from J, leaving 12 bases between them. Germline V gene sequence: CDR1 SGHTA, CDR2 FQGNSA. The sample was PBMCs. The receptor's source is a woman in her thirties or forties in good health and CMV-seropositive. The genes are TRBV7-2 and TRBJ1-2; tentative D call: TRBD1 (5 bases). The CDR3 DNA reads as TGTGCCAGCAGCTTAGGGGGCGGCCCCAATGGCTACACCTTC. Translation gives CASSLGGGPNGYTF.